This T cell receptor beta chain is drawn from a study of T cells after yellow fever vaccination. Study-wide background: When fractions had low cell numbers, they were prepared with SMART-Seq v4 Ultra Low Input.

Note on this clonotype: Antigen unknown.

The CDR3 has 16 amino acids. CDR1 SGHTA and CDR2 FQGTGA come from the germline V gene. The V gene lost 0 bases and the J gene lost 1 base, with 11 bases spanning the gap. For TCR, cDNA came from 5'RACE template switching, which added a universal primer site and UMIs. Each CDR3 protein is one row after TCRdb ran MiXCR on the 5' RACE reads. The sample includes 300,000 to 400,000 distinct CDR3 sequences, around an eighth of them seen just once. General study results and limits: The study noted that FACS-sorted repertoires could contain abundant clonotypes contaminating from the bulk population. Once the booster was given, most primary-vaccination clones reappeared, at about 96% for CD4 and roughly 91% for CD8.

This rearrangement joins TRBV7-3 to TRBJ2-3, with D possibly being TRBD2 (6 bases). The starting material was CD4+ T cells sorted from PBMCs, obtained 15 days after the yellow fever booster vaccination. This TCR was recovered from a man aged 18 to 35 who received the YFV17D yellow fever vaccine. Written as DNA, the CDR3 is TGTGCCAGCAGCTTAACGAGGCGGGGAGGCACAGATACGCAGTATTTT. This codes for CASSLTRRGGTDTQYF.